These T cell receptor beta chains were read from a single sample in a study of PD-1 blockade in mismatch repair-deficient tumors. Their target antigens are unknown. Using immunoSEQ multiplex PCR, the repertoire was profiled, and TCRdb retains in-frame clones only, with some absent. The table includes fewer than 18,000 clones, under 85% detected once. This material consisted of cells cultured in vitro, taken from a patient treated with pembrolizumab. These receptors all stem from an adult with mismatch repair-deficient cancer. CDR3s include the opening cysteine and the closing phenylalanine or tryptophan. D genes are given only for firm matches. Part of the rows lack a size; the others show once, few, many or a class for expanded clones.

>.|.|TRBV7-2|TRBJ2-7|15
CASSHWARLDYEQYF
TGTGCCAGCAGCCACTGGGCCCGGCTCGACTACGAGCAGTACTTC
>.|TRBD2|TRBV28|TRBJ2-1|14
CASSLRGGYNEQFF
TGTGCCAGCAGTTTAAGGGGAGGGTACAATGAGCAGTTCTTC
>once|TRBD2|TRBV10-1|TRBJ2-2|17
CASSELGTSGFTGELFF
TGCGCCAGCAGTGAGTTGGGTACTAGCGGATTTACCGGGGAGCTGTTTTTT
>.|.|TRBV7-3|TRBJ2-3|15
CASSGGSIYSDTQYF
TGTGCCAGCAGTGGGGGAAGTATTTATTCAGATACGCAGTATTTT
>.|TRBD1|TRBV15|TRBJ1-5|14
CATSSDRGNQPQHF
TGTGCCACCAGCAGTGACAGGGGAAATCAGCCCCAGCATTTT
>.|TRBD1|TRBV5-1|TRBJ2-7|17
CASNNIDPGTGVHEQYF
TGCGCCAGCAATAACATCGACCCCGGGACAGGGGTACACGAGCAGTACTTC
>.|.|TRBV7-2|TRBJ2-5|16
CASSSGPGHYQETQYF
TGTGCCAGCAGCTCCGGACCGGGACACTACCAAGAGACCCAGTACTTC
>.|TRBD2|TRBV7-6|TRBJ2-1|12
CASSRLANEQFF
TGTGCCAGCAGCCGACTAGCAAATGAGCAGTTCTTC
>.|.|TRBV19|TRBJ1-5|20
CASSIRRFSADSYSNQPQHF
TGTGCCAGTAGTATTCGTAGGTTTTCGGCAGACTCTTATAGCAATCAGCCCCAGCATTTT
>.|.|TRBV7-2|TRBJ2-7|15
CASSLGSGRSYEQYF
TGTGCCAGCAGCTTAGGTTCAGGGCGCTCCTACGAGCAGTACTTC
>.|TRBD2|TRBV6-6|TRBJ2-7|16
CASSYSGTSGTYEQYF
TGTGCCAGCAGTTACTCAGGGACTAGCGGGACCTACGAGCAGTACTTC
>few|.|TRBV9|TRBJ1-4|15
CASSFSGAVNEKLFF
TGTGCCAGCAGCTTCAGTGGGGCGGTGAATGAAAAACTGTTTTTT
>.|.|TRBV6-5|TRBJ1-1|13
CASSFDQGAEAFF
TGTGCCAGCAGTTTTGATCAGGGAGCTGAAGCTTTCTTT